One and the same sample provided the 14 T cell receptor beta chains below, sequenced in a study of T cell clones after liver transplantation. The repertoire was sequenced with immunoSEQ multiplex PCR; TCRdb's copy has only in-frame clones and lacks some. The repertoire holds tens of thousands of clones, about four fifths seen once, with roughly 0.87% in the top ten. The material sequenced was CD4+ T cells from blood, taken 12 months after liver transplant. All receptors derive from a human patient who received a liver transplant. The graft donor may have given rise to some T cells.

The chain is built from TRBV5-1 and TRBJ1-1; 8 bases are shared with TRBD1. The CDR3 contains 14 residues. J was trimmed by 5 bases and V by 3 bases; bases with no gene match: 6. CDR1 and CDR2 (germline): SGHRS, YFSETQ. The CDR3 sequence is CASSSTGGGTEAFF. The CDR3 DNA is TGCGCCAGCAGCTCCACAGGGGGTGGTACTGAAGCTTTCTTT.

The rearrangement joins TRBV7-2 to TRBJ2-7, with 12 positions matching TRBD2. This CDR3 is 14 amino acids long. Germline loops: CDR1 SGHTA, CDR2 FQGNSA. J gave up 6 bases and V 4 bases, and 4 bases lay outside the gene matches. CDR3 loop: CASSSLAGGLEQYF. The CDR3 nucleotides read TGTGCCAGCAGCTCACTAGCGGGAGGCCTCGAGCAGTACTTC. Complete variable domain (other parts from reference TRBV7-2 and TRBJ2-7): GAGVSQSPSNKVTEKGKDVELRCDPISGHTALYWYRQSLGQGLEFLIYFQGNSAPDKSGLPSDRFSAERTGGSVSTLTIQRTQQEDSAVYLCASSSLAGGLEQYFGPGTRLTVT.

The chain joins TRBV30 to TRBJ1-3; TRBD1 is a possible D gene (6 bases). The CDR3 totals 13 residues. Deletions cut 6 bases from V and 0 bases from J, with 9 bases between. Germline V gene data show CDR1 as GTSNPN and CDR2 as SVGIG (reference sequence). The CDR3 DNA reads TGTGCCTGTGACAGGAGCTCTGGAAACACCATATATTTT. Its protein product is CACDRSSGNTIYF.

The J gene is TRBJ1-2, the V gene TRBV28, with D perhaps matching TRBD1 (5 bases). The CDR3 runs to 12 residues. Looked up from germline, CDR1 is MDHEN and CDR2 is SYDVKM. The germline V and J ends were trimmed by 4 bases and 6 bases, with 9 bases remaining between them. The CDR3 nucleotides read TGTGCCAGCAGTTACCACAGGAATGGCTACACCTTC. Amino acids: CASSYHRNGYTF.

The chain employs TRBV19 and TRBJ1-2; 8 positions match TRBD1. Germline V gene lookup returns CDR1 LNHDA and CDR2 SQIVND (reference sequence). This CDR3 contains 14 residues. V was pared by 3 bases and J by 4 bases, with 4 bases of the junction left unmatched. CDR3 nucleotides: TGTGCCAGTAGTATTGACAGGGGCGTCTATGGCTACACCTTC. The encoded protein is CASSIDRGVYGYTF. The full variable domain, with the rest looked up from reference TRBV19 and TRBJ1-2, is DGGITQSPKYLFRKEGQNVTLSCEQNLNHDAMYWYRQDPGQGLRLIYYSQIVNDFQKGDIAEGYSVSREKKESFPLTVTSAQKNPTAFYLCASSIDRGVYGYTFGSGTRLTVV.

This chain joins TRBV29-1 and TRBJ1-3; a possible D gene is TRBD1 (5 bases). Germline V CDR1 and CDR2: SQVTM, ANQGSEA. There are 12 residues in the CDR3. Trimming removed 6 bases at V and 2 bases at J, with 8 bases between. CDR3: CSVQTAGNTIYF. CDR3 nucleotides: TGCAGCGTGCAGACAGCTGGAAACACCATATATTTT.

The rearrangement joins TRBV27 to TRBJ2-1; D might be TRBD1 or TRBD2, each matching 5 bases. This CDR3 comprises 15 residues. Per germline, CDR1 MNHEY and CDR2 SMNVEV (reference sequence). Trimming took off 9 bases at V and 9 bases at J, with 24 bases between the two ends. The CDR3 DNA follows: TGTGCCAGTTGGGAAACGGGACGGGGCGCTAGTGAGCAGTTCTTC. Protein: CASWETGRGASEQFF.

The genes are TRBV6-5 and TRBJ2-7, with no clear D. The CDR3 contains 12 residues. V was clipped by 6 bases and J by 5 bases, with 11 bases between them. The V gene's germline CDR1 is MNHEY and CDR2 SVGAGI. CDR3 loop: CASSPTLNEQYF. The CDR3 coding sequence is TGTGCCAGCAGCCCGACCCTAAACGAGCAGTACTTC.

The V and J genes are TRBV5-1 and TRBJ1-2; D is unclear. The CDR3 sequence is 14 residues long. The germline V and J ends were trimmed by 2 bases and 2 bases, with 10 bases remaining between them. Germline V gene lookup returns CDR1 SGHRS and CDR2 YFSETQ. CDR3: CASSLRTENYGYTF. The DNA for the CDR3 is TGCGCCAGCAGCTTAAGGACGGAAAACTATGGCTACACCTTC.

The chain carries TRBV28 and TRBJ2-1, with D possibly being TRBD2 (5 bases). The CDR3 spans 14 residues. Germline lookup yields CDR1 MDHEN and CDR2 SYDVKM. Trimming shortened V by 1 base and J by 3 bases, and 7 bases separated the two germline ends. CDR3 sequence (DNA): TGTGCCAGCAGTTTATATCGGGGCTACAATGAGCAGTTCTTC. Translation gives CASSLYRGYNEQFF.

The rearrangement links TRBV10-2 to TRBJ1-3, with 9 bases fitting TRBD1. Germline-derived CDR1 and CDR2 are WSHSY and SAAADI. J lost 4 bases, V lost 2 bases, and 6 bases had no gene match. This CDR3 region has 16 residues. This chain's CDR3 is CASSEPGTGSGNTIYF. In nucleotides, the CDR3 is TGCGCCAGCAGTGAGCCAGGGACAGGGAGCGGAAACACCATATATTTT.

This chain uses TRBV5-4 with TRBJ2-3; 10 bases align to TRBD2. CDR3 size: 18 residues. After removal of 0 bases from V and 1 base from J, the junction contained 8 bases not matched to a gene. Germline CDR1 reads SGHNT; CDR2 reads YYREEE (reference sequence). The CDR3 bases are TGTGCCAGCAGCTTGGGGGCTAGCGGGAGATTGGGCACAGATACGCAGTATTTT. As protein: CASSLGASGRLGTDTQYF.

This clone was counted only a few times. J is TRBJ2-7 and V is TRBV5-4; maybe TRBD2 (7 bases). Germline CDR1 and CDR2: SGHNT and YYREEE (reference sequence). Trimming took 0 bases from V and 3 from J, leaving 13 bases between them. This CDR3 is built from 15 residues. In nucleotides, the CDR3 is TGTGCCAGCAGCTTGGGGGGGGGCGCGGTCTACGAGCAGTACTTC. Its translation: CASSLGGGAVYEQYF.

This sequence joins TRBV7-9 and TRBJ2-1, with 7 positions matching TRBD2. The CDR3 is 14 residues long. Germline V lookup: CDR1 SEHNR, CDR2 FQNEAQ (reference sequence). Trimming took 1 base from V and 8 from J; bases not matched to a gene: 5. CDR3 DNA sequence: TGTGCCAGCAGCTTAGTTACTAGCGCCCATGAGCAGTTCTTC. It encodes CASSLVTSAHEQFF.